This TCR beta chain was sequenced for a study of blood T cell repertoires in COVID-19. Study context: Acute and convalescent COVID-19 specimens originated in the United States, Italy and Spain. Nucleic acid was either cDNA or gDNA, and it came from T cells, B-cell-depleted T cells, or PBMCs.

Per the original methods: Amplified reference gene primers provided the basis for estimating nucleated cell counts. Data came from immunoSEQ multiplex PCR; TCRdb stores just in-frame clones and leaves some out. The V and J calls and clone size are taken from that table; D and trimming were inferred from the DNA. In the table there are about 42,000 clones, 85% to 95% of which are singletons. This clone was detected only once. J lost 3 bases, V lost 3 bases, and 2 bases had no gene match. Germline CDR1 reads LNHDA; CDR2 reads SQIVND (reference sequence). This CDR3 has 14 residues. This chain joins TRBV19 and TRBJ2-7; 10 bases match TRBD1. Source material: peripheral blood. This TCR was sampled from a human donor in a cohort sampled during active COVID-19. The CDR3 DNA sequence: TGTGCCAGTAGTATTGGGACAGGGGTCTACGAGCAGTACTTC. Protein: CASSIGTGVYEQYF.